This T cell receptor beta chain was sequenced during a study of blood T cell repertoires in COVID-19. For the study at large: Sample material is recorded as cDNA or gDNA derived from T cells, B-cell-depleted T cells, or PBMCs.

Germline values: CDR1 LNHDA, CDR2 SQIVND (reference sequence). V was clipped by 1 base and J by 1 base, with 11 bases between them. The CDR3 runs to 15 residues. Everyone who took part was roughly 18 to 89 years old, and they came from fewer than 25 US areas. Categorization into cohorts depended on clinical history that participants reported. Per the original data handling: Cell counts per sample came from amplifying reference gene primers. Data came from immunoSEQ multiplex PCR; TCRdb stores just in-frame clones and leaves some out. The V and J calls and the clone size are those of that table, but D and trimming were determined from the DNA. The sample has 250,000 or so clones, 80% to 90% seen once; the top ten hold around 3.5%.

Specimen: PBMCs or T cells enriched from blood (not recorded which). The sequence was obtained from a middle-aged woman who had been exposed to COVID-19. The genes are TRBV19 and TRBJ2-7; a possible D gene is TRBD2 (6 bases). The CDR3 sequence is CASSIGGVRSYEQYF. The CDR3 bases are TGTGCCAGTAGTATAGGGGGGGTTCGATCCTACGAGCAGTACTTC.